This T cell receptor (beta chain) appears in the sequencing data of a study of T cell clonality in common variable immunodeficiency. This clone has at least ten counts. Read coverage stops 3 residues before the CDR3 terminus; the germline J gene supplies the remainder. In germline, CDR1 is MDHEN, CDR2 SYDVKM. This CDR3 has 13 amino acids. Trimming took 11 bases from V and 3 from J; bases not matched to a gene: 4. The repertoire was sequenced with immunoSEQ multiplex PCR; TCRdb's copy has only in-frame clones and lacks some. The record shows tens of thousands of clones for this sample, with no singletons present.

The chain couples TRBV28 to TRBJ2-7; 13 bases are shared with TRBD2. The specimen was peripheral blood mononuclear cells. The clonotype comes from a person aged 18 to 69 in good health. The CDR3 bases that were read are TGTGCCGGTCGGACTAGCGGGAGCTACGAG. Translated, it gives CAGRTSGSYE. The CDR3 in its entirety is CAGRTSGSYEQYF.